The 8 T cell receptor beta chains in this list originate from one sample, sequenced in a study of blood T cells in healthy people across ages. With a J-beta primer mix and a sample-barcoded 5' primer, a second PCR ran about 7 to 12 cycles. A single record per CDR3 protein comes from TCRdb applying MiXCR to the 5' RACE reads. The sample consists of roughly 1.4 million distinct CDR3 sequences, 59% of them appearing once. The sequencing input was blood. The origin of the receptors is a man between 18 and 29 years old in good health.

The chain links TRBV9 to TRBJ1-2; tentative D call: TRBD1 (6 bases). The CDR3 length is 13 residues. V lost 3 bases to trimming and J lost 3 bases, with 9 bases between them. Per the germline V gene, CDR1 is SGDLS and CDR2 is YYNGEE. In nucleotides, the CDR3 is TGTGCCAGCAGCGGGTCAGGGGACTATGGCTACACCTTC. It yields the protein CASSGSGDYGYTF. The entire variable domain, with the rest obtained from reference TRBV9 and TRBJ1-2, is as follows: DSGVTQTPKHLITATGQRVTLRCSPRSGDLSVYWYQQSLDQGLQFLIQYYNGEERAKGNILERFSAQQFPDLHSELNLSSLELGDSALYFCASSGSGDYGYTFGSGTRLTVV.

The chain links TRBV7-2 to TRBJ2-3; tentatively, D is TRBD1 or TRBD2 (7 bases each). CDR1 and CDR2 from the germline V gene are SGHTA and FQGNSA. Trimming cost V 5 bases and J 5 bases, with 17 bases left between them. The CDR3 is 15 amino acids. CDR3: CASSLRQGGRDTQYF. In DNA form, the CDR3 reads TGTGCCAGCAGCCTAAGACAGGGAGGGAGAGATACGCAGTATTTT.

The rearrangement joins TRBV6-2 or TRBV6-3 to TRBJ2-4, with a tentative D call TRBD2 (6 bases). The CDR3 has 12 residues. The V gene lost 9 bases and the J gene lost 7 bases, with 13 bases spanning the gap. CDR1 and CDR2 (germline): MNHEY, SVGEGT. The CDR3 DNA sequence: TGTGCCAGTTCGGGAGCAGGGAACATTCAGTACTTC. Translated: CASSGAGNIQYF.

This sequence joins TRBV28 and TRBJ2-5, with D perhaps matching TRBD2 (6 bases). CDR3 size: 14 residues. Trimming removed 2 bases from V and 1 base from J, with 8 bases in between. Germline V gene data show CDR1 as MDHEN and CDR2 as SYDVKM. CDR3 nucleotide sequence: TGTGCCAGCAGTTTAAAGGGACTCCAAGAGACCCAGTACTTC. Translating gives CASSLKGLQETQYF. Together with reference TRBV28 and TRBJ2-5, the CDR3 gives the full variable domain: DVKVTQSSRYLVKRTGEKVFLECVQDMDHENMFWYRQDPGLGLRLIYFSYDVKMKEKGDIPEGYSVSREKKERFSLILESASTNQTSMYLCASSLKGLQETQYFGPGTRLLVL.

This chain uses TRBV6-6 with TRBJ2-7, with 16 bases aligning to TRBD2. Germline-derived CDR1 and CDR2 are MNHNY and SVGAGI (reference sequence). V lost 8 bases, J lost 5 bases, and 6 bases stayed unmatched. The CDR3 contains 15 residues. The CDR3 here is CASAGTSGRVDEQYF. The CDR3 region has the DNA TGTGCCAGCGCCGGGACTAGCGGGAGGGTTGACGAGCAGTACTTC.

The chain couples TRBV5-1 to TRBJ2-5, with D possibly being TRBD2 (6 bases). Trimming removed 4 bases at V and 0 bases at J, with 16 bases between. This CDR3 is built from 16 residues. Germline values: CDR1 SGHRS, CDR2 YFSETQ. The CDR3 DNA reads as TGCGCCAGCAGCACTGCCCGGGCGGGGTACCAAGAGACCCAGTACTTC. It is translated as CASSTARAGYQETQYF.

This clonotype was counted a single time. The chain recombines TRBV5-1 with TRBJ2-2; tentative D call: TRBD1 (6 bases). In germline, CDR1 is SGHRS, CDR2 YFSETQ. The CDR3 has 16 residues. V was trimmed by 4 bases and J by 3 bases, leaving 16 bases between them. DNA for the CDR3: TGCGCCAGCAGCGCCCCGCAGGGGCGAGACACCGGGGAGCTGTTTTTT. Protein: CASSAPQGRDTGELFF.

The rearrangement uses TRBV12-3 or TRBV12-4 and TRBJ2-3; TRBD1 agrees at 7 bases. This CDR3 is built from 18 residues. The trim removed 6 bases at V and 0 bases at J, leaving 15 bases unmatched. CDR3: CASSLGQALTSSTDTQYF. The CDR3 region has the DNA TGTGCCAGCAGCCTCGGACAGGCCTTAACGTCTAGCACAGATACGCAGTATTTT.